One and the same sample provided the 32 T cell receptor beta chains below, sequenced in a study of blood T cell repertoires in COVID-19. This table comes from immunoSEQ multiplex PCR, and its TCRdb copy is limited to in-frame clones, with some not included. The sample includes around 120,000 clones, around 88% of them seen just once. Sequenced: PBMCs or T cells enriched from blood (not recorded which). Receptors originate from a woman in her forties or fifties who had recovered from COVID-19.

V usage is TRBV5-1 and J usage is TRBJ2-7; 11 nucleotides align to TRBD2. The CDR3 sequence is 14 residues long. Trimming cost V 3 bases and J 1 base; bases outside gene matches: 0. CDR1 and CDR2 from the germline V gene are SGHRS and YFSETQ. CDR3 DNA: TGCGCCAGCAGCTGGACTAGCGGGTCCTACGAGCAGTACTTC. Translating it yields CASSWTSGSYEQYF. Full variable domain (outside the CDR3, taken from reference TRBV5-1 and TRBJ2-7): KAGVTQTPRYLIKTRGQQVTLSCSPISGHRSVSWYQQTPGQGLQFLFEYFSETQRNKGNFPGRFSGRQFSNSRSEMNVSTLELGDSALYLCASSWTSGSYEQYFGPGTRLTVT.

In its sample, this clone was seen once. This chain uses TRBV6-5 with TRBJ1-2; 7 bases are shared with TRBD1. Germline V gene data show CDR1 as MNHEY and CDR2 as SVGAGI. V shed 2 bases and J 0 bases; nucleotides not matched to a gene: 3. This CDR3 has 15 amino acids. The CDR3, as DNA: TGTGCCAGCAGTTACGGGCAGGGGGCTAACTATGGCTACACCTTC. Protein: CASSYGQGANYGYTF.

The chain joins TRBV5-1 to TRBJ1-2, with TRBD1 matching over 8 bases. V was clipped by 1 base and J by 4 bases; unmatched bases: 6. The CDR3 contains 15 residues. Germline assignment: CDR1 SGHRS and CDR2 YFSETQ. The CDR3 region is CASSLMSDRVYGYTF. As DNA, the CDR3 is TGCGCCAGCAGCTTGATGTCGGACAGGGTCTATGGCTACACCTTC.

V usage is TRBV7-8 and J usage is TRBJ2-1, with TRBD2 identical over 13 bases. The CDR3 consists of 15 residues. The germline gives CDR1 SGHVS, CDR2 FQNEAQ. V dropped 5 bases and J dropped 14; count of bases not matched to a gene: 12. As DNA, the CDR3 is TGTGCCAGCAGCACCGGGACTAGCGGGGTGCTTTTGGAGTTCTTC. Amino acids: CASSTGTSGVLLEFF.

The rearrangement joins TRBV5-6 to TRBJ2-5, with 12 bases that match TRBD2. V shed 4 bases and J 4 bases; nucleotides not matched to a gene: 5. The CDR3 contains 15 residues. Germline assignment: CDR1 SGHDT and CDR2 YYEEEE. The CDR3 DNA follows: TGTGCCAGCAGCATACTAGCGGGGGGCATAGAGACCCAGTACTTC. It is translated as CASSILAGGIETQYF.

V and J are TRBV11-3 and TRBJ2-1; 15 bases agree with TRBD2. V lost 1 base, J lost 8 bases, and 0 bases stayed unmatched. The CDR3 spans 15 residues. Germline V gene sequence: CDR1 SGHNT, CDR2 YENEEA. The CDR3 reads CASSLGTSGGDEQFF. CDR3 nucleotide sequence: TGTGCCAGCAGCTTAGGGACTAGCGGGGGGGATGAGCAGTTCTTC. Looking up the rest from reference TRBV11-3 and TRBJ2-1 gives the full variable domain: EAGVVQSPRYKIIEKKQPVAFWCNPISGHNTLYWYLQNLGQGPELLIRYENEEAVDDSQLPKDRFSAERLKGVDSTLKIQPAELGDSAVYLCASSLGTSGGDEQFFGPGTRLTVL.

CDR3 DNA: TGTGCCACCAGCGGGGATGACAGGGGGGCTAATGAAAAACTGTTTTTT. Residues: CATSGDDRGANEKLFF. The chain employs TRBV15 and TRBJ1-4; 9 positions match TRBD1. There are 16 residues in the CDR3. V dropped 5 bases and J dropped 3; count of bases not matched to a gene: 7. The germline V gene has CDR1 LNHNV and CDR2 YYDKDF (reference sequence). Supplemented by reference TRBV15 and TRBJ1-4, the full variable domain reads DAMVIQNPRYQVTQFGKPVTLSCSQTLNHNVMYWYQQKSSQAPKLLFHYYDKDFNNEADTPDNFQSRRPNTSFCFLDIRSPGLGDTAMYLCATSGDDRGANEKLFFGSGTQLSVL.

The chain couples TRBV27 to TRBJ2-5; 8 nucleotides agree with TRBD2. This CDR3 is 16 amino acids long. The V gene's germline CDR1 is MNHEY and CDR2 SMNVEV (reference sequence). Germline trimming cut 0 bases from V and 1 base from J; bases unmatched to any gene: 4. Written as DNA, the CDR3 is TGTGCCAGCAGTTTATCTAGCGGGGAGATCCAAGAGACCCAGTACTTC. It encodes CASSLSSGEIQETQYF.

The rearrangement joins TRBV27 to TRBJ2-1; D is perhaps TRBD1 (5 bases). The length of the CDR3 is 15 residues. Germline CDR1 reads MNHEY; CDR2 reads SMNVEV (reference sequence). V gave up 1 base and J gave up 3 bases, with 10 bases separating them. In DNA, the CDR3 is TGTGCCAGCAGTTTATTAGACAGCTTCTACAATGAGCAGTTCTTC. Encoded protein: CASSLLDSFYNEQFF.

This clone was found once. CDR3 region: CASSLRVGEQYF. The CDR3 bases are TGTGCCAGCAGCTTACGGGTCGGCGAGCAGTACTTC. The gene calls are TRBV7-9 and TRBJ2-7; D is unresolved. V was cut by 2 bases and J by 6 bases, with 8 bases left in between. The CDR3 contains 12 residues. In germline, CDR1 is SEHNR, CDR2 FQNEAQ (reference sequence).

The chain links TRBV5-1 to TRBJ2-5, with D maybe TRBD1 (6 bases). The germline gives CDR1 SGHRS, CDR2 YFSETQ. V shed 0 bases and J shed 5 bases, with 11 bases lying between them. The CDR3 spans 14 residues. CDR3 region: CASSLGGQRETQYF. In nucleotides, the CDR3 is TGCGCCAGCAGCTTGGGGGGGCAACGGGAGACCCAGTACTTC.

The genes are TRBV7-2 and TRBJ2-1, with 7 bases that match TRBD2. The V and J ends lost 5 bases and 5 bases, in that order; junction bases with no gene match: 12. The V gene's germline CDR1 is SGHTA and CDR2 FQGNSA. The CDR3 totals 16 residues. CDR3 amino acids: CASSPPGRGEHNEQFF. As DNA, the CDR3 is TGTGCCAGCAGCCCCCCGGGCCGGGGGGAACACAATGAGCAGTTCTTC.

V gene TRBV6-5 combines with J gene TRBJ1-2, with 12 bases fitting TRBD1. The V gene's germline CDR1 is MNHEY and CDR2 SVGAGI. The CDR3 is 15 amino acids. V shed 6 bases, J shed 4 bases, and the junction held 6 bases outside the gene matches. The CDR3 is CASSKGTGGLYGYTF. The CDR3 nucleotides read TGTGCCAGCAGCAAGGGGACAGGGGGCCTCTATGGCTACACCTTC.

This chain uses TRBV29-1 with TRBJ1-1, with D perhaps matching TRBD1 (5 bases). The V gene's germline CDR1 is SQVTM and CDR2 ANQGSEA. Trimming removed 4 bases from V and 6 bases from J, with 15 bases in between. This CDR3 contains 13 residues. CDR3 nucleotide sequence: TGCAGCGTTGTATCGACAGAATGGGCTGAAGCTTTCTTT. It encodes CSVVSTEWAEAFF.

The chain has TRBV11-2 and TRBJ2-3, with D perhaps matching TRBD2 (6 bases). Trimming removed 8 bases at V and 4 bases at J, with 10 bases between. This CDR3 contains 12 residues. Per germline, CDR1 SGHAT and CDR2 FQNNGV. CDR3 residues: CASGGTPDTQYF. The CDR3 bases are TGTGCCAGCGGCGGGACTCCAGATACGCAGTATTTT.

The V and J genes are TRBV2 and TRBJ2-5, with TRBD1 identical over 7 bases. Germline CDR1 reads SNHLY; CDR2 reads FYNNEI. V gave up 7 bases and J gave up 0 bases; unmatched junction bases: 8. This CDR3 spans 15 amino acids. The CDR3 nucleotides are TGTGCCAGCATTAAGGACAGGACAAACCAAGAGACCCAGTACTTC. Its translation is CASIKDRTNQETQYF.

This rearrangement joins TRBV10-1 to TRBJ1-3; 9 nucleotides line up with TRBD1. The CDR3 consists of 15 residues. Germline CDR1 and CDR2: WNHNN and SYGVQD (reference sequence). The trim removed 5 bases at V and 2 bases at J, leaving 4 bases unmatched. CDR3 nucleotide sequence: TGCGCCAGCAGTACCGGGACAGGGACTGGAAACACCATATATTTT. Translated, it gives CASSTGTGTGNTIYF.

The J gene is TRBJ2-7, the V gene TRBV7-2, with 7 bases matching TRBD1. The trim removed 4 bases at V and 0 bases at J, leaving 9 bases unmatched. The CDR3 extends over 16 amino acids. CDR1 and CDR2 from the germline V gene are SGHTA and FQGNSA. The CDR3 protein is CASSSLRDSNSYEQYF. The CDR3 DNA is TGTGCCAGCAGCTCCCTCCGGGACAGTAACTCCTACGAGCAGTACTTC.

V gene TRBV7-9 combines with J gene TRBJ1-1; no clear D gene. This CDR3 spans 14 amino acids. The V gene lost 5 bases and the J gene lost 7 bases, with 17 bases spanning the gap. Germline V gene lookup returns CDR1 SEHNR and CDR2 FQNEAQ (reference sequence). In DNA form, the CDR3 reads TGTGCCAGCAGCCCCGGGCGGGCGACGATTGAAGCTTTCTTT. Translating it yields CASSPGRATIEAFF.

The CDR3 protein is CASSVGVSSYNEQFF. CDR3 nucleotide sequence: TGTGCCAGCAGCGTAGGAGTTAGCTCCTACAATGAGCAGTTCTTC. The chain carries TRBV9 and TRBJ2-1; D gene unclear. Germline assignment: CDR1 SGDLS and CDR2 YYNGEE. The CDR3 covers 15 residues. The ends were cut back, 0 bases at V and 0 bases at J, with 7 bases in the middle.

In DNA, the CDR3 is TGTGCCAGTAGCCCTTTTTTCCGCGAGAACTATGGCTACACCTTC. Its protein product is CASSPFFRENYGYTF. The chain joins TRBV19 to TRBJ1-2; D is undetermined. Trimming took 6 bases from V and 2 from J, leaving 16 bases between them. Germline V gene data show CDR1 as LNHDA and CDR2 as SQIVND (reference sequence). The CDR3 totals 15 residues.

The V and J genes are TRBV15 and TRBJ1-6; TRBD1 matches at 7 bases. Trimming took 3 bases from V and 5 from J; bases not matched to a gene: 10. The CDR3 loop spans 17 amino acids. CDR1 LNHNV and CDR2 YYDKDF come from the germline V gene (reference sequence). For the CDR3, the DNA is TGTGCCACCAGCAGGGAATACGGGACAGTAAATAATTCACCCCTCCACTTT. It specifies CATSREYGTVNNSPLHF.

This clone occurred once. The rearrangement uses TRBV13 and TRBJ2-2, with 9 bases lining up with TRBD2. Germline CDR1 reads PRHDT; CDR2 reads FYEKMQ (reference sequence). The J segment lost 6 bases and the V segment lost 5 bases, leaving 7 bases of the junction unmatched. This CDR3 comprises 15 residues. The CDR3 DNA follows: TGTGCCAGCAGCCCCCGGGCGGGGGGGCCCGGGGAGCTGTTTTTT. Translated, it gives CASSPRAGGPGELFF.

V gene TRBV5-1 combines with J gene TRBJ1-2; 8 bases are shared with TRBD1. V lost 4 bases, J lost 4 bases, and 6 bases stayed unmatched. Germline V gene sequence: CDR1 SGHRS, CDR2 YFSETQ. The length of the CDR3 is 14 residues. The CDR3 reads CASSQGQGIYGYTF. The CDR3 coding sequence is TGCGCCAGCAGCCAAGGACAGGGAATCTATGGCTACACCTTC.

This rearrangement joins TRBV6-2 or TRBV6-3 to TRBJ1-5; D is ambiguous. This CDR3 has 12 amino acids. Per the germline V gene, CDR1 is MNHEY and CDR2 is SVGEGT. V lost 2 bases to trimming and J lost 6 bases, with 5 bases between them. The CDR3 region has the DNA TGTGCCAGCAGTTACGTCGGTCAGCCCCAGCATTTT. It specifies CASSYVGQPQHF.

The chain joins TRBV7-2 to TRBJ2-7, with 7 bases that match TRBD2. This CDR3 is built from 15 residues. The germline gives CDR1 SGHTA, CDR2 FQGNSA. Trimming cost V 2 bases and J 1 base; bases outside gene matches: 5. CDR3 in amino acids: CASSLYGGGSYEQYF. For the CDR3, the DNA is TGTGCCAGCAGCTTATATGGGGGGGGGTCCTACGAGCAGTACTTC.

The V gene is TRBV5-4, the J gene TRBJ2-7; 8 bases agree with TRBD2. Trimming at V came to 0 bases and at J to 0 bases, leaving 5 bases not matched to a gene. CDR1 is SGHNT, CDR2 YYREEE, per germline (reference sequence). The CDR3 consists of 16 residues. CDR3 residues: CASSLDRGGSSYEQYF. Here the CDR3 DNA reads TGTGCCAGCAGCTTGGATCGGGGGGGGAGCTCCTACGAGCAGTACTTC.

The gene calls are TRBV11-2 and TRBJ2-3; possible D gene TRBD1, 6 bases. V lost 7 bases and J 2 bases, leaving 16 bases between the germline ends. The CDR3 is 15 amino acids. Germline loops: CDR1 SGHAT, CDR2 FQNNGV. The CDR3 DNA sequence: TGTGCCAGCATGGTTGGGACAATCGACACAGATACGCAGTATTTT. Amino acids: CASMVGTIDTDTQYF. Using reference TRBV11-2 and TRBJ2-3 for the parts outside the CDR3, the full variable domain is EAGVAQSPRYKIIEKRQSVAFWCNPISGHATLYWYQQILGQGPKLLIQFQNNGVVDDSQLPKDRFSAERLKGVDSTLKIQPAKLEDSAVYLCASMVGTIDTDTQYFGPGTRLTVL.

J is TRBJ1-1 and V is TRBV10-3; no definite D call. The V gene's germline CDR1 is ENHRY and CDR2 SYGVKD. Trimming shortened V by 8 bases and J by 4 bases, and 8 bases separated the two germline ends. CDR3 size: 11 residues. CDR3 DNA: TGTGCCATCGGGTCGGGCACTGAAGCTTTCTTT. Encoded protein: CAIGSGTEAFF.

This clone was counted once. V usage is TRBV5-1 and J usage is TRBJ2-7, with no clear D. The CDR3 length is 14 residues. Per the germline V gene, CDR1 is SGHRS and CDR2 is YFSETQ. V was cut by 0 bases and J by 5 bases, with 12 bases left in between. The DNA for the CDR3 is TGCGCCAGCAGCTTGGGAATCAGGTCCCACGAGCAGTACTTC. Residues: CASSLGIRSHEQYF.

This chain connects TRBV7-9 to TRBJ2-2; 7 bases are shared with TRBD1. V lost 5 bases, J lost 7 bases, and 13 bases stayed unmatched. Germline CDR1 is SEHNR and CDR2 is FQNEAQ (reference sequence). The CDR3 is made up of 16 amino acids. As DNA, the CDR3 is TGTGCCAGCAGCCTGGAGACAGGGTTGCGAAGCGGGGAGCTGTTTTTT. Its protein is CASSLETGLRSGELFF.

The V and J genes are TRBV30 and TRBJ2-5; 8 bases are shared with TRBD1. The CDR3 contains 13 residues. Germline assignment: CDR1 GTSNPN and CDR2 SVGIG (reference sequence). With 5 bases clipped from V and 1 base from J, the junction kept 3 bases outside the gene matches. CDR3 nucleotide sequence: TGTGCCTGGGTCGGACAGGGCCAAGAGACCCAGTACTTC. It specifies CAWVGQGQETQYF.